These T cell receptor beta chains were read from a single sample in a study of blood T cells in healthy people across ages. TCRdb analysed the 5' RACE reads with MiXCR anew, one entry per CDR3 protein. The top ten hold about 2.9% of the sample, which has 750,000 to 950,000 distinct CDR3 sequences, 20% to 30% seen once. This same sample was also part of a study on T cells of mothers and their children.

Sequencing used blood. These receptors originate from a boy between 5 and 17 years old in good health. CDR3s include the opening cysteine and the closing phenylalanine or tryptophan. The D gene is left open where the match is weak. Expanded clones are given a class, and other clones once, few, many or no size at all.

j_gene | abundance | v_gene | len | d_gene | CDR3nt | CDR3aa
TRBJ1-6 | few | TRBV28 | 13 | . | TGTGCCAGCATCCAAGGGGCCCATTCACCCCTCCACTTT | CASIQGAHSPLHF
TRBJ2-7 | few | TRBV6-5 | 15 | TRBD2 | TGTGCCAGCAGTTACTCCGGGGGGGGTAACTACGAGCAGTACTTC | CASSYSGGGNYEQYF
TRBJ2-4 | . | TRBV4-1 | 14 | TRBD1 | TGCGCCAGCAGCTCGGACAGGAACAAAAACATTCAGTACTTC | CASSSDRNKNIQYF
TRBJ2-5 | . | TRBV9 | 17 | TRBD2 | TGTGCCAGCAGCGTAGCCTTAGGACTAGCGGACCAAGAGACCCAGTACTTC | CASSVALGLADQETQYF
TRBJ2-5 | . | TRBV12-3/TRBV12-4 | 15 | TRBD1 | TGTGCCAGCATTTTTTCAACAGGGGGGCAAGAGACCCAGTACTTC | CASIFSTGGQETQYF
TRBJ2-1 | few | TRBV4-3 | 14 | . | TGCGCCAGCAGCCAAGATTCTTGGACGCAAGAGCAGTTCTTC | CASSQDSWTQEQFF
TRBJ2-7 | . | TRBV27 | 13 | TRBD1 | TGTGCCAGTAAGGACAGGGGGTTCAGGGAGCAGTACTTC | CASKDRGFREQYF
TRBJ1-1 | . | TRBV12-3/TRBV12-4 | 12 | . | TGTGCCAGCAGTTTTTATCTCCCCGCGGCTTTCTTT | CASSFYLPAAFF
TRBJ2-7 | . | TRBV20-1 | 18 | . | TGCAGTGCTAGAGATTATTTTCCATTGGGTAGCAGATCCTACGAGCAGTACTTC | CSARDYFPLGSRSYEQYF
TRBJ2-7 | . | TRBV30 | 17 | TRBD1 | TGTGCCTGGAGTGTATGGGAATGGGACAGGGGGTCCTACGAGCAGTACTTC | CAWSVWEWDRGSYEQYF
TRBJ2-3 | few | TRBV2 | 15 | . | TGTGCCAGCGTCCGGGACGGAATTAGCACAGATACGCAGTATTTT | CASVRDGISTDTQYF
TRBJ1-6 | . | TRBV3-1 | 15 | . | TGTGCCAGCAGCAAACAAGGCCCGTCTTGGGGACCCCTCTACTTT | CASSKQGPSWGPLYF
TRBJ1-4 | . | TRBV6-5 | 15 | TRBD1 | TGTGCCAGCAGTCCGGGACAGGAGCTGAATGAAAAACTGTTTTTT | CASSPGQELNEKLFF
TRBJ2-1 | few | TRBV2 | 15 | . | TGTGCCAGCAGCTTGACGACCGCCACCTACAATGAGCAGTTCTTC | CASSLTTATYNEQFF
TRBJ2-1 | . | TRBV3-1 | 14 | . | TGTGCCAGCAGCCAAGATAGTCATGGGAATGAGCAGTTCTTC | CASSQDSHGNEQFF
TRBJ1-5 | . | TRBV20-1 | 15 | TRBD1 | TGCAGTGCAACGGACAGGGGTCTGGGCAATCAGCCCCAGCATTTT | CSATDRGLGNQPQHF
TRBJ1-2 | . | TRBV20-1 | 13 | . | TGCAGCGCTCCAGAGACGGCCAACTATGGCTACACCTTC | CSAPETANYGYTF
TRBJ2-1 | few | TRBV15 | 13 | . | TGTGCCACCAGCAGACTGACAGGCGATGAGCAGTTCTTC | CATSRLTGDEQFF
TRBJ2-7 | . | TRBV6-1 | 12 | . | TGTGCCAGCAGTGTCAAGATCGGCGAGCAGTACTTC | CASSVKIGEQYF
TRBJ2-7 | few | TRBV5-1 | 14 | TRBD2 | TGCGCCAGCAGCCCTGGGACTACCCTCTACGAGCAGTACTTC | CASSPGTTLYEQYF
TRBJ2-1 | . | TRBV30 | 16 | . | TGTGCCTGGAGGCCCGCCGGGTTGCGGAGTGGCAATGAGCAGTTCTTC | CAWRPAGLRSGNEQFF
TRBJ2-1 | few | TRBV2 | 13 | . | TGTGCCAGCAGTGGGGCGGGCATAAATGAGCAGTTCTTC | CASSGAGINEQFF
TRBJ2-1 | . | TRBV3-1 | 17 | TRBD2 | TGTGCCAGCAGCCCGGTCACGGCTAGCGGGGACTACAATGAGCAGTTCTTC | CASSPVTASGDYNEQFF
TRBJ2-2 | few | TRBV4-1 | 16 | . | TGTGCCAGCAGCCAAGGGAATATTGGTTTCGCCGGGGAGCTGTTTTTT | CASSQGNIGFAGELFF
TRBJ2-7 | . | TRBV6-5 | 13 | . | TGTGCCAGCAGGTGGACAGCGGGGTACGAGCAGTACTTC | CASRWTAGYEQYF
TRBJ1-2 | many | TRBV6-1 | 13 | . | TGTGCCAGCAGTCCAGGGGCTAACTATGGCTACACCTTC | CASSPGANYGYTF
TRBJ1-1 | few | TRBV29-1 | 13 | . | TGCAGCGTTGGCTGGTTCATGAACACTGAAGCTTTCTTT | CSVGWFMNTEAFF
TRBJ1-5 | few | TRBV6-6 | 15 | . | TGTGCCAGCAGTTCCCTCGCAGGGAGGTATCAGCCCCAGCATTTT | CASSSLAGRYQPQHF
TRBJ1-1 | . | TRBV6-2/TRBV6-3 | 13 | . | TGTGCCAGCAGTTACGTTGGGGGGACCGAAGCTTTCTTT | CASSYVGGTEAFF
TRBJ2-1 | few | TRBV27 | 18 | TRBD2 | TGTGCCAGCAGTTTAAACGGGGGGGCCCCCATTTCCTACAATGAGCAGTTCTTC | CASSLNGGAPISYNEQFF
TRBJ2-1 | few | TRBV9 | 14 | . | TGTGCCAGCACCCAAACCGGGACCTACAATGAGCAGTTCTTC | CASTQTGTYNEQFF
TRBJ2-1 | . | TRBV5-1 | 15 | TRBD1 | TGCGCCAGCAGCTACCGGGACAGGGACTACAATGAGCAGTTCTTC | CASSYRDRDYNEQFF
TRBJ2-7 | . | TRBV5-1 | 14 | . | TGCGCCAGCAGCTTGGATTACGCCTCCTACGAGCAGTACTTC | CASSLDYASYEQYF
TRBJ2-7 | few | TRBV7-8 | 15 | . | TGTGCCAGCGGCTTGGGATTAGCGCGGCTACGGGAGCAGTACTTC | CASGLGLARLREQYF
TRBJ2-5 | . | TRBV20-1 | 13 | . | TGCAGTGCGGTTAGCCCCCAACAAGAGACCCAGTACTTC | CSAVSPQQETQYF
TRBJ2-5 | . | TRBV9 | 14 | . | TGTGCCAGCAGCGTAGATATCGGGTCCGAGACCCAGTACTTC | CASSVDIGSETQYF
TRBJ1-1 | . | TRBV5-1 | 12 | TRBD1 | TGCGCCAGCAGTGGCGACAGGGGTGAAGCTTTCTTT | CASSGDRGEAFF
TRBJ2-5 | . | TRBV5-1 | 13 | . | TGCGCCAGCGGCGAGGGCCCTCAAGAGACCCAGTACTTC | CASGEGPQETQYF
TRBJ2-7 | few | TRBV19 | 15 | . | TGTGCCAGTAGTATAGTAGGACAGCGCGCCTACGAGCAGTACTTC | CASSIVGQRAYEQYF
TRBJ2-2 | . | TRBV20-1 | 18 | . | TGCAGTGCTAGAGATGGGGGGTCCTATCCTCCCCACACCGGGGAGCTGTTTTTT | CSARDGGSYPPHTGELFF
TRBJ2-7 | once | TRBV28 | 16 | . | TGTGCCAGCAGTTCCGGAGGGGCCACTCGAGTCTACGAGCAGTACTTC | CASSSGGATRVYEQYF
TRBJ1-1 | few | TRBV5-1 | 14 | . | TGCGCCAGCAGCTTCGGGGGTAAGAACACTGAAGCTTTCTTT | CASSFGGKNTEAFF
TRBJ2-7 | . | TRBV5-1 | 14 | TRBD1 | TGCGCCAGCAAAGGGCTACAGGGGGCTGGGGAGCAGTACTTC | CASKGLQGAGEQYF
TRBJ2-1 | few | TRBV7-6 | 15 | . | TGTGCCAGCAGCTTAAGGCAGGCCGCCTACAATGAGCAGTTCTTC | CASSLRQAAYNEQFF
TRBJ2-4 | few | TRBV2 | 15 | . | TGTGCCAGCAGTGAAGTATTCTTAGCCAAAAACATTCAGTACTTC | CASSEVFLAKNIQYF
TRBJ1-6 | . | TRBV12-3/TRBV12-4 | 14 | TRBD1 | TGTGCCAGCAGTTTTGACAGGGATAATTCACCCCTCCACTTT | CASSFDRDNSPLHF
TRBJ2-1 | few | TRBV27 | 16 | . | TGTGCCAGCAGTTTCTTGACAGGTACTGTCCTCAATGAGCAGTTCTTC | CASSFLTGTVLNEQFF
TRBJ2-5 | . | TRBV29-1 | 15 | TRBD2 | TGCAGCGTTCCTCCTAGCGGGGGTAGACAAGAGACCCAGTACTTC | CSVPPSGGRQETQYF
TRBJ2-5 | . | TRBV9 | 14 | TRBD2 | TGTGCCAGCAGCGTAGGGGAGGGACAAGAGACCCAGTACTTC | CASSVGEGQETQYF
TRBJ2-7 | few | TRBV6-2/TRBV6-3 | 14 | . | TGTGCCAGCAGCTTGACCCTTATCTCCTACGAGCAGTACTTC | CASSLTLISYEQYF
TRBJ1-5 | few | TRBV6-6 | 14 | . | TGTGCCAGCAGTTACTCGAAGTCCGATCAGCCCCAGCATTTT | CASSYSKSDQPQHF
TRBJ1-6 | few | TRBV4-1 | 14 | . | TGCGCCAGCAGCCAAGTTGCAGGGAATTCACCCCTCCACTTT | CASSQVAGNSPLHF
TRBJ1-2 | few | TRBV6-1 | 14 | TRBD1 | TGTGCCAGCAGTGGAGGGGGCGTGGGTTATGGCTACACCTTC | CASSGGGVGYGYTF
TRBJ2-1 | . | TRBV11-3 | 14 | . | TGTGCCAGCAGCGGACCGGGACTCTCCAATGAGCAGTTCTTC | CASSGPGLSNEQFF
TRBJ2-5 | . | TRBV5-1 | 15 | . | TGCGCCAGCAGCTTGGCCATACAGAACCAAGAGACCCAGTACTTC | CASSLAIQNQETQYF